This TCR beta chain derives from a study of blood T cell repertoires in COVID-19 (dated by TCRdb to about 2020). The study in broad terms: The collaborator samples originated in the United States, Italy and Spain and spanned the acute and convalescent phases of COVID-19. Where available, HLA class I and class II types were obtained from metadata supplied by the sample provider rather than from assay-based typing. The samples were drawn from two sources: the first 160 participants of the ongoing ImmuneRACE study, and approximately 1,300 subjects contributed by 6 global collaborators. The prospective study material was composed of cDNA or gDNA derived from T cells, B-cell-depleted T cells, or PBMCs. Subjects who had been exposed to COVID-19, were actively infected with it, or had recovered from it provided the deeply sampled blood TCRbeta repertoires that made up the dataset. A freely available public database, intended as a resource for researchers studying the immune response to SARS-CoV-2, is where the repertoires were released. A de-identified subject ID, COVID-19 status, age in years and sex were almost always included in the sample metadata. What the research found in general, with its limitations: Clinical and demographic metadata were provided uncurated, with the amount varying by source and participant.

This clone showed up just once. Its antigen is unknown. Qualities for individual bases were not recorded, and no much larger clone is one base off. The germline V gene encodes CDR1 LNHDA and CDR2 SQIVND (reference sequence). V lost 9 bases and J lost 0 bases; the stretch between them is 14 bases long. The CDR3 spans 14 residues, from the cysteine through the phenylalanine. The read is trimmed to its CDR3 DNA, 42 bases read in frame from base 1. The immunoSEQ Assay, a bias-controlled multiplex PCR, was used to amplify TCRbeta CDR3 regions from genomic DNA. Per the original workflow: Within the assay, amplification of reference gene primers was used to estimate how many nucleated cells each sample contained. Sequence reads were collapsed and filtered to measure the absolute abundance of every unique TCRbeta CDR3 rearrangement. Productive Simpson clonality was computed per sample as the square root of Simpson's diversity index over productive rearrangements. TCRdb retrieved this table from immuneACCESS and kept in-frame rearrangements only. Not all clones are present; in checked studies, unresolved V genes account for under half, and no reason is known for the remainder. The V and J calls and the clone size are those of that table, but D and trimming were determined from the DNA. This sample holds around 150,000 clones; about 85% were observed only once. The ten largest account for roughly 4.5% of the sample.

The collaborating institutions used their own protocols to collect whole blood in K2EDTA tubes. For TCRbeta analysis, collaborators shipped samples in one of three forms: frozen whole blood, isolated PBMCs, or DNA extracted from either of those sample types. This TCR came from a woman in her fifties or sixties with active or convalescent COVID-19. The chain couples TRBV19 to TRBJ1-2; too little of a D gene remains to name it. The sequenced material came from peripheral blood. Here the CDR3 is given as CASRERGTNYGYTF. DNA sequence: TGTGCCAGCCGGGAGAGAGGAACTAACTATGGCTACACCTTC.